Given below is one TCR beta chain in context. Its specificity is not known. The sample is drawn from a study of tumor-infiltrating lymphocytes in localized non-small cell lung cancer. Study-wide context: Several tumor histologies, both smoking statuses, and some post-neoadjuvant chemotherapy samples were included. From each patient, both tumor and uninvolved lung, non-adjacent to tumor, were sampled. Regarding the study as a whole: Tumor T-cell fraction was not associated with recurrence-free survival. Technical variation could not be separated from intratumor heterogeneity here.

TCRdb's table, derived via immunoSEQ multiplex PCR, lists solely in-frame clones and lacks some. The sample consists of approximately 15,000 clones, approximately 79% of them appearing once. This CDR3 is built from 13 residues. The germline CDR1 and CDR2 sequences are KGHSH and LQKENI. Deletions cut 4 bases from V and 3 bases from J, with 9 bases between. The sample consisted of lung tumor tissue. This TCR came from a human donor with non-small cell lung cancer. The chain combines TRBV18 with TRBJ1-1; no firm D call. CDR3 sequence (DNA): TGTGCCAGCTCACGTAACAGTCACACTGAAGCTTTCTTT. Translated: CASSRNSHTEAFF.